Sequencing of this T cell receptor beta chain was carried out in a study of lymphopenia after photon versus proton radiotherapy. Produced via immunoSEQ multiplex PCR; TCRdb's table is partial and in-frame only. Among roughly 49,000 clones listed, 92% were seen once. Study results and limitations: Post-nadir diversity loss with photons came from oligoclonal expansion, particularly CD8+ Temra cells. Proton therapy kept repertoires fairly stable, unlike photons, which gained effector/memory cells.

On this clone itself: Its antigen is currently unknown.

CDR1 and CDR2 from the germline V gene are SGHNT and YENEEA. The CDR3 runs 13 residues. V lost 5 bases, J lost 8 bases, and 13 bases lay in between. The chain uses TRBV11-3 and TRBJ2-1; D may be TRBD1 or TRBD2 (5 bases each). Here the sequenced sample was peripheral blood, taken from a patient treated with photon-based radiotherapy. The sequence came from a woman aged 40 to 50 with cholangiocarcinoma. The DNA of the CDR3 is TGTGCCAGCAGCGGCTGGGACGGCGATGAGCAGTTCTTC. Translation gives CASSGWDGDEQFF.